This T cell receptor (beta chain) appears in the sequencing data of a study of blood T cell repertoires in COVID-19. Study details: Sites in the United States, Italy and Spain provided acute and convalescent COVID-19 samples. PBMCs, B-cell-depleted T cells, or T cells provided the cDNA or gDNA that made up the material.

The V end was cut by 0 bases, the J end by 2 bases, with 10 bases between. Germline CDR1 reads SGDLS; CDR2 reads YYNGEE. The CDR3 totals 15 residues. Per the original methods: Estimates of nucleated cell counts were drawn from the amplification of reference gene primers. Method: immunoSEQ multiplex PCR; TCRdb's copy keeps in-frame clones and lacks some. The V and J calls and clone size come from that table; D and trimming were worked out from the DNA. The sample records about 120,000 clones, roughly 80% being singletons. This chain uses TRBV9 with TRBJ2-3; possibly TRBD2 for D (5 bases). This TCR came from a man between 45 and 60 years old with acute or convalescent COVID-19. The sequencing input was peripheral blood. The CDR3 loop reads CASSVDEGFTDTQYF. In nucleotides, the CDR3 is TGTGCCAGCAGCGTAGATGAGGGTTTCACAGATACGCAGTATTTT.